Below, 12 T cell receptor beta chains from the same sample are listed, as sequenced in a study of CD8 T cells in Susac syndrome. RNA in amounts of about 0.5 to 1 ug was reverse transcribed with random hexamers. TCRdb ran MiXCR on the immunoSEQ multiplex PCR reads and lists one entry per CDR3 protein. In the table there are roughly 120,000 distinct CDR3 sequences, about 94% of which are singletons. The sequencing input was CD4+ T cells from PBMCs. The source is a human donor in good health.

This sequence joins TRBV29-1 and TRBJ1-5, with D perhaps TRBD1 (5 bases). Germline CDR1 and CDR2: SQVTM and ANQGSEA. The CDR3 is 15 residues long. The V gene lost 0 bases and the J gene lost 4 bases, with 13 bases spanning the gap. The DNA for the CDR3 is TGCAGCGTTGAAGATGACAGTGGAGGAAATCAGCCCCAGCATTTT. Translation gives CSVEDDSGGNQPQHF.

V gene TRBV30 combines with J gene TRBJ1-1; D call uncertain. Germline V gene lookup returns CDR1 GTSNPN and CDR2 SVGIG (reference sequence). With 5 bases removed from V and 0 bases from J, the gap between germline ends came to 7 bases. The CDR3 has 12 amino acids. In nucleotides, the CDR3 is TGTGCCTGGTTCAGGATGAACACTGAAGCTTTCTTT. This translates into CAWFRMNTEAFF.

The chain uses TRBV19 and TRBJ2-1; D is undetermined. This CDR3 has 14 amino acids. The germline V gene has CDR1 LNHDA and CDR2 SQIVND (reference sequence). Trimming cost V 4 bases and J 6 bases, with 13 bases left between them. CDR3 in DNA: TGTGCCAGTAGTACCGACCAGGTCGGCAATGAGCAGTTCTTC. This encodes CASSTDQVGNEQFF. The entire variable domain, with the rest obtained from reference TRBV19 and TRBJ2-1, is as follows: DGGITQSPKYLFRKEGQNVTLSCEQNLNHDAMYWYRQDPGQGLRLIYYSQIVNDFQKGDIAEGYSVSREKKESFPLTVTSAQKNPTAFYLCASSTDQVGNEQFFGPGTRLTVL.

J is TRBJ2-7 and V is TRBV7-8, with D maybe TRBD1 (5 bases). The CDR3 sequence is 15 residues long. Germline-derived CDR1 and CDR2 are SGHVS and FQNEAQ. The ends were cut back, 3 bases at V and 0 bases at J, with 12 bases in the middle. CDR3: CASSLGPGSSYEQYF. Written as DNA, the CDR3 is TGTGCCAGCAGCTTGGGGCCGGGCAGCTCCTACGAGCAGTACTTC.

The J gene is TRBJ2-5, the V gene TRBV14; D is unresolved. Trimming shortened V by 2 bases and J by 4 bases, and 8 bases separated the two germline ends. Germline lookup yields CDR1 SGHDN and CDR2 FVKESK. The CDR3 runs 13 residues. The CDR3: CASSQNVRETQYF. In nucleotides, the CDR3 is TGTGCCAGCAGCCAAAACGTTCGAGAGACCCAGTACTTC.

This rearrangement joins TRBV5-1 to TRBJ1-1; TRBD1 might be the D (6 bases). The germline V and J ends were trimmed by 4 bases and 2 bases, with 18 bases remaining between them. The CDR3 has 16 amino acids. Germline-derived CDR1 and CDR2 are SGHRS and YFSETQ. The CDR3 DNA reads TGCGCCAGCAGCACCGACGCAGGGGTAGGCAACACTGAAGCTTTCTTT. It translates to CASSTDAGVGNTEAFF. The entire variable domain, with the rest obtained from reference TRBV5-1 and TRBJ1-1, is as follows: KAGVTQTPRYLIKTRGQQVTLSCSPISGHRSVSWYQQTPGQGLQFLFEYFSETQRNKGNFPGRFSGRQFSNSRSEMNVSTLELGDSALYLCASSTDAGVGNTEAFFGQGTRLTVV.

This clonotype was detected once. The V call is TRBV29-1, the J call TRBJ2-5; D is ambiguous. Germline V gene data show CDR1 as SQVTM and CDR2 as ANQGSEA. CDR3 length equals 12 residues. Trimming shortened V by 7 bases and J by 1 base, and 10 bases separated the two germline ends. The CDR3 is CSALEGQETQYF. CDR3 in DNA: TGCAGCGCCCTTGAAGGCCAAGAGACCCAGTACTTC.

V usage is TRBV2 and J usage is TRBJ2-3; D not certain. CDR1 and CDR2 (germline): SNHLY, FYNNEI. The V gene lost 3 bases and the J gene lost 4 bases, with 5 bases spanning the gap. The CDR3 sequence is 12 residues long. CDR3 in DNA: TGTGCCAGCAGTGAGTCCCCAGATACGCAGTATTTT. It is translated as CASSESPDTQYF.

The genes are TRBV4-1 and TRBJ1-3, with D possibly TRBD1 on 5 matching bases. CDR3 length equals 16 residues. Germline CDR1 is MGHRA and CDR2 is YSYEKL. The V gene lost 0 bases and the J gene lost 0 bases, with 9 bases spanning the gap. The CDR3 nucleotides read TGCGCCAGCAGCCAAGACCTGACAGTCTCTGGAAACACCATATATTTT. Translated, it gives CASSQDLTVSGNTIYF.

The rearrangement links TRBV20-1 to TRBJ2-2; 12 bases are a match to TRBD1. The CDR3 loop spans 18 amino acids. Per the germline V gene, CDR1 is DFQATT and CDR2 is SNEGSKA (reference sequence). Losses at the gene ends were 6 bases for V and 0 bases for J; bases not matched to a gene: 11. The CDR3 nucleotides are TGCAGTGCAAATCTTTCCGGGACAGGGGGCGCGAACACCGGGGAGCTGTTTTTT. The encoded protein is CSANLSGTGGANTGELFF.

CDR3 sequence reads: CASSTSQETQYF. The CDR3 bases are TGTGCCAGCAGCACTTCCCAAGAGACCCAGTACTTC. The rearrangement uses TRBV5-5 and TRBJ2-5; D is undetermined. The CDR3 sequence is 12 residues long. Germline-derived CDR1 and CDR2 are SGHKS and YYEKEE (reference sequence). Trimming removed 4 bases from V and 1 base from J, with 5 bases in between.

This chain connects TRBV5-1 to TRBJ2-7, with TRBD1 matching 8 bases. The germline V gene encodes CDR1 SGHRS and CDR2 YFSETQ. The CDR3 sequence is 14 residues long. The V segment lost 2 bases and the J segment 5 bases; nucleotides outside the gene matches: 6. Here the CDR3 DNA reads TGCGCCAGCAGCTTCCTTGGACAGGGCCACGAGCAGTACTTC. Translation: CASSFLGQGHEQYF.